One sample yielded the 18 T cell receptor beta chains listed below, sequenced in a study of shared T cell receptors in the human thymus. Some clones are missing from TCRdb's copy, which holds only in-frame ones; the method was immunoSEQ multiplex PCR. In the table there are 540,000 or so clones, about four fifths of which are singletons. These records were also assigned to another study, of human thymus T cells.

Sequenced sample: thymocytes. Receptors originate from a boy less than two years old with a congenital heart defect.

The CDR3: CAIRSGGGLAGSFGDTQYF. CDR3 nucleotide sequence: TGTGCCATCAGATCTGGGGGCGGACTAGCGGGATCGTTTGGAGATACGCAGTATTTT. This chain joins TRBV10-3 and TRBJ2-3; 12 bases match TRBD2. The CDR3 spans 19 residues. V trimming: 6 bases; J trimming: 5 bases; junction bases outside the gene matches: 18. The germline CDR1 and CDR2 sequences are ENHRY and SYGVKD.

A remark on this clone: The junction departs from germline at one end; a sequencing error may be responsible. The chain recombines TRBV5-6 with TRBJ1-2; no reliable D call. Germline CDR1 reads SGHDT; CDR2 reads YYEEEE. This CDR3 has 13 amino acids. Written as DNA, the CDR3 is TGTGCCGGCAGCTTGGTCTCTTTCGGGGGCTACACCTTC. Translating it yields CAGSLVSFGGYTF. The variable domain in full, completed from reference TRBV5-6 and TRBJ1-2, reads DAGVTQSPTHLIKTRGQQVTLRCSPKSGHDTVSWYQQALGQGPQFIFQYYEEEERQRGNFPDRFSGHQFPNYSSELNVNALLLGDSALYLCAGSLVSFGGYTFGSGTRLTVV.

V gene TRBV19 combines with J gene TRBJ2-5; TRBD1 matches at 9 bases. The CDR3 has 15 amino acids. Germline V CDR1 and CDR2: LNHDA, SQIVND (reference sequence). V was pared by 5 bases and J by 4 bases, with 8 bases of the junction left unmatched. The CDR3 DNA is TGTGCCAGTAGTTCCCCCCCGGGACAGGGAGAGACCCAGTACTTC. This sequence encodes CASSSPPGQGETQYF.

The chain has TRBV27 and TRBJ2-7; D is possibly TRBD1 (6 bases). Trimming took off 2 bases at V and 6 bases at J, with 23 bases between the two ends. Germline assignment: CDR1 MNHEY and CDR2 SMNVEV (reference sequence). This CDR3 has 17 amino acids. The CDR3 loop is CASSLPPHYLGGAEQYF. In DNA, the CDR3 is TGTGCCAGCAGTTTACCCCCTCACTATCTAGGGGGTGCCGAGCAGTACTTC.

The chain joins TRBV27 to TRBJ1-5; D ambiguous. V lost 6 bases and J 9 bases, leaving 12 bases between the germline ends. Per the germline V gene, CDR1 is MNHEY and CDR2 is SMNVEV (reference sequence). The CDR3 consists of 12 residues. The CDR3 bases are TGTGCCAGCAGCCCCTCGGGAGGGCCCCAGCATTTT. This translates into CASSPSGGPQHF.

V is TRBV6-1 and J is TRBJ2-3; tentative D call: TRBD2 (6 bases). Germline V lookup: CDR1 MNHNS, CDR2 SASEGT. The V end lost 3 bases, the J end lost 2 bases, and 9 bases lay between the germline ends. The CDR3 has 14 amino acids. The CDR3 bases are TGTGCCAGCAGTGAGGGGGGTAACACAGATACGCAGTATTTT. Translating gives CASSEGGNTDTQYF.

V usage is TRBV28 and J usage is TRBJ1-2, with 10 nucleotides matching TRBD1. V lost 3 bases, J lost 3 bases, and 1 base stayed unmatched. The CDR3 spans 14 residues. Germline lookup yields CDR1 MDHEN and CDR2 SYDVKM. The CDR3, as DNA: TGTGCCAGCAGTTTGGGGACAGGGGACTATGGCTACACCTTC. Its protein product is CASSLGTGDYGYTF.

The rearrangement uses TRBV29-1 and TRBJ2-1, with 9 bases fitting TRBD2. Germline CDR1 reads SQVTM; CDR2 reads ANQGSEA. The length of the CDR3 is 12 residues. The trim removed 7 bases at V and 5 bases at J, leaving 3 bases unmatched. The CDR3 loop is CSASGAHNEQFF. CDR3 nucleotide sequence: TGCAGCGCTAGCGGGGCCCACAATGAGCAGTTCTTC.

V and J are TRBV25-1 and TRBJ1-4, with D possibly being TRBD1 (6 bases). This CDR3 contains 13 residues. The V gene's germline CDR1 is MGHDK and CDR2 SYGVNS. V was clipped by 10 bases and J by 12 bases, with 21 bases between them. The CDR3 loop is CATGGAGLGELFF. The CDR3, as DNA: TGTGCCACCGGGGGGGCAGGTCTAGGTGAACTGTTTTTT.

The J gene is TRBJ2-1, the V gene TRBV4-2, with 7 bases fitting TRBD2. Germline CDR1 is LGHNA and CDR2 is YNFKEQ. V was pared by 3 bases and J by 4 bases, with 12 bases of the junction left unmatched. This CDR3 has 17 residues. The CDR3 DNA is TGTGCCAGCAGCCACCCCAAGTCTAGCGGACGGTACAATGAGCAGTTCTTC. It codes for CASSHPKSSGRYNEQFF.

The sample holds one count of this clone. V gene TRBV5-8 combines with J gene TRBJ2-1; 15 positions match TRBD2. The V gene end was trimmed by 4 bases and the J gene end by 0 bases; junction bases not matched to a gene: 11. Germline V gene data show CDR1 as SGHTS and CDR2 as YDEGEE. The CDR3 is 20 amino acids. CDR3 in DNA: TGTGCCAGCAGCGCCCCGCGGGGACTAGCGGGAGGTAGCTCCTACAATGAGCAGTTCTTC. Its protein is CASSAPRGLAGGSSYNEQFF.

The chain recombines TRBV27 with TRBJ2-7, with 8 bases lining up with TRBD2. V was pared by 9 bases and J by 6 bases, with 4 bases of the junction left unmatched. The CDR3 sequence is 11 residues long. Germline V CDR1 and CDR2: MNHEY, SMNVEV (reference sequence). As DNA, the CDR3 is TGTGCCAGTGGGCTAGCGGGCGAGCAGTACTTC. It encodes CASGLAGEQYF.

This clone turned up a few times. This chain connects TRBV5-1 to TRBJ2-7, with 13 bases matching TRBD2. Trimming removed 3 bases from V and 7 bases from J; junction bases left unmatched: 4. Germline V gene lookup returns CDR1 SGHRS and CDR2 YFSETQ. The CDR3 is 14 amino acids. The CDR3 region is CASSWTSGRCEQYF. In DNA, the CDR3 is TGCGCCAGCAGCTGGACTAGCGGGAGATGTGAGCAGTACTTC.

V and J are TRBV7-9 and TRBJ2-3, with TRBD2 matching over 13 bases. Germline V gene lookup returns CDR1 SEHNR and CDR2 FQNEAQ (reference sequence). The CDR3 runs to 18 residues. Unmatched junction bases numbered 9, after V lost 1 base and J lost 5 bases. CDR3: CASSLGLAGGPPEDTQYF. The CDR3 coding sequence is TGTGCCAGCAGCTTAGGACTAGCGGGAGGCCCTCCTGAAGATACGCAGTATTTT.

The V call is TRBV14, the J call TRBJ2-5; 7 bases agree with TRBD1. Losses at the gene ends were 4 bases for V and 4 bases for J; bases not matched to a gene: 6. This CDR3 comprises 14 residues. CDR1 SGHDN and CDR2 FVKESK come from the germline V gene. The CDR3 nucleotides are TGTGCCAGCAGCCCGACAGGGTGGCGAGAGACCCAGTACTTC. This gives the protein CASSPTGWRETQYF.

This clone was recorded only once. This chain links TRBV7-9 with TRBJ2-7, with TRBD1 identical over 7 bases. There are 15 residues in the CDR3. The V segment lost 2 bases and the J segment 3 bases; nucleotides outside the gene matches: 7. Germline-derived CDR1 and CDR2 are SEHNR and FQNEAQ (reference sequence). The CDR3 protein is CASSLFGAGGYEQYF. Written as DNA, the CDR3 is TGTGCCAGCAGCTTATTCGGTGCAGGGGGCTACGAGCAGTACTTC.

Comments on this clone: The same CDR3 also results from other DNA sequences found in this sample. The chain joins TRBV29-1 to TRBJ2-7, with TRBD2 as a possible D gene (5 bases). CDR1 and CDR2 (germline): SQVTM, ANQGSEA. This CDR3 has 12 amino acids. Trimming left V 4 bases short and J 1 base short, with 8 bases between. In DNA form, the CDR3 reads TGCAGCGTTGGGTCGGGATCCTACGAGCAGTACTTC. Its protein product is CSVGSGSYEQYF.

The rearrangement uses TRBV9 and TRBJ1-4; no definite D call. Germline CDR1 is SGDLS and CDR2 is YYNGEE. The CDR3 length is 13 residues. V was pared by 2 bases and J by 6 bases, with 8 bases between. The CDR3 DNA is TGTGCCAGCAGCGTGGACGGGGATGAAAAACTGTTTTTT. Its protein is CASSVDGDEKLFF.